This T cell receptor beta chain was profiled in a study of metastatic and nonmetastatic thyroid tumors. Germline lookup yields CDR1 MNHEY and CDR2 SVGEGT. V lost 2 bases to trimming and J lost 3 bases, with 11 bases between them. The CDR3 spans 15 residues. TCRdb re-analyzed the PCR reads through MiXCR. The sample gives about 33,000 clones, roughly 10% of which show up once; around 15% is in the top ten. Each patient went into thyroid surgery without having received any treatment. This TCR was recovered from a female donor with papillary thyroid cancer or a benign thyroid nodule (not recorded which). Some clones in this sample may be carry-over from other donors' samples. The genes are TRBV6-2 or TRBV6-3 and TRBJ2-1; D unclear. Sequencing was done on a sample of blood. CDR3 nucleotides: TGTGCCAGCAGTTACAGCTCATACTTCTACAATGAGCAGTTCTTC. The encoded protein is CASSYSSYFYNEQFF.